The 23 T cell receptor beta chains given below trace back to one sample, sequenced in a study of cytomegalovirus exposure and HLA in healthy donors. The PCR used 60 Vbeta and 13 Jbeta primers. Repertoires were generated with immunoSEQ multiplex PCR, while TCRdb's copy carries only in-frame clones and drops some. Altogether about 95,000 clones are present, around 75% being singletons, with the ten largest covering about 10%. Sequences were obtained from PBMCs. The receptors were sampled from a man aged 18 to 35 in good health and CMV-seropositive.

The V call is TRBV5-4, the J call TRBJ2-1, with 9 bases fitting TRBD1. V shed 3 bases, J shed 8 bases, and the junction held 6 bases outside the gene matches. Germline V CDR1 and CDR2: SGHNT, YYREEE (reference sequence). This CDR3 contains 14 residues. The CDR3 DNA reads TGTGCCAGCAGCTCGGGACAGGGACGGGATGAGCAGTTCTTC. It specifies CASSSGQGRDEQFF.

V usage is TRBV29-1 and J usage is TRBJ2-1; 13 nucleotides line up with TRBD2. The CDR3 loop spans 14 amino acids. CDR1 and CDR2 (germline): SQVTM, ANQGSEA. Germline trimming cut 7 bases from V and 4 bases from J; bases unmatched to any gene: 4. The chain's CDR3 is CSGGLAGNYNEQFF. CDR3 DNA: TGCAGCGGGGGACTAGCGGGGAATTACAATGAGCAGTTCTTC.

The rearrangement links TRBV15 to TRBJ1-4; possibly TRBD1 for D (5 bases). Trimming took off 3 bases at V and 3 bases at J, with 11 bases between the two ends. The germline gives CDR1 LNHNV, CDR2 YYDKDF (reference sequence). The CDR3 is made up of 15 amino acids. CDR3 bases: TGTGCCACCAGCAGGGTTGGGGACTCTAATGAAAAACTGTTTTTT. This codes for CATSRVGDSNEKLFF.

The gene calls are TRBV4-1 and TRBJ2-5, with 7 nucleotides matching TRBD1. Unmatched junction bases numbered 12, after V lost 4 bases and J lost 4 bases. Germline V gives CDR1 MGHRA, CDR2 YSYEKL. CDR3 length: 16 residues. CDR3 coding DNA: TGCGCCAGCAGCCCCGGACAGGCTGCCCCGGGAGAGACCCAGTACTTC. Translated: CASSPGQAAPGETQYF.

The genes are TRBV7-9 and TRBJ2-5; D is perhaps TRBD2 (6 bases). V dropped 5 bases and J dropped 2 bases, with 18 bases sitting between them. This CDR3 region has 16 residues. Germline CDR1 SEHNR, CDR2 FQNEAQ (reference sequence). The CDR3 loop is CASSPPRGSIQETQYF. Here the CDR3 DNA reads TGTGCCAGCAGCCCGCCTCGGGGGTCAATACAAGAGACCCAGTACTTC.

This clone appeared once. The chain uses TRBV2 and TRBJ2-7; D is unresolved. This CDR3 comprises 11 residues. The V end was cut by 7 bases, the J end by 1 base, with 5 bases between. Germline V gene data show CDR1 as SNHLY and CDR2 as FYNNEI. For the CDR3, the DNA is TGTGCCAGCACAAAATCCTACGAGCAGTACTTC. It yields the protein CASTKSYEQYF.

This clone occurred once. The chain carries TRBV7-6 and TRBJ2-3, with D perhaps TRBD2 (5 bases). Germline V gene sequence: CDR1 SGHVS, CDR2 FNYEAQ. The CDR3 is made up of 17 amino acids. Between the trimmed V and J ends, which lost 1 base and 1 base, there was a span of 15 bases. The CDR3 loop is CASSLGGPRRGTDTQYF. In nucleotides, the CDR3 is TGTGCCAGCAGCTTAGGAGGCCCCCGGCGGGGCACAGATACGCAGTATTTT.

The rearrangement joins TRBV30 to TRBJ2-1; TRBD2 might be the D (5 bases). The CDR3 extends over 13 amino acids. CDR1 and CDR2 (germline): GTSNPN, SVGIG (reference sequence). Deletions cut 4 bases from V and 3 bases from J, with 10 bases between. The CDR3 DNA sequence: TGTGCCTGGAAAGGACTGTACTACAATGAGCAGTTCTTC. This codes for CAWKGLYYNEQFF.

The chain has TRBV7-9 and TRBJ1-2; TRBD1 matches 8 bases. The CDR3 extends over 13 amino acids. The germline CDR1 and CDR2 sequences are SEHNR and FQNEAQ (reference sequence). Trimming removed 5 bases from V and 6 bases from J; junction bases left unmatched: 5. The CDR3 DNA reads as TGTGCCAGCAGCCCCCAGGGGGCGCATGGCTACACCTTC. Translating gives CASSPQGAHGYTF.

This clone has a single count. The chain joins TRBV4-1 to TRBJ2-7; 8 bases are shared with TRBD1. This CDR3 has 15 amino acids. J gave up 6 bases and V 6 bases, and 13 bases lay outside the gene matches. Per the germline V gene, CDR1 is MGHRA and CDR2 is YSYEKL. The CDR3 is CASRSFGRGRGEQYF. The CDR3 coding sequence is TGCGCCAGCAGATCCTTCGGCAGGGGGCGGGGCGAGCAGTACTTC.

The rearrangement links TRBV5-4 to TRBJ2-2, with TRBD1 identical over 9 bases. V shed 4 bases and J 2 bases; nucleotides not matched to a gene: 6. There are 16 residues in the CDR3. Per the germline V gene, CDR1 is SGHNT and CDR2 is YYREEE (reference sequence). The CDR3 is CASSPTGGLNTGELFF. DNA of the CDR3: TGTGCCAGCAGCCCGACAGGGGGATTAAACACCGGGGAGCTGTTTTTT.

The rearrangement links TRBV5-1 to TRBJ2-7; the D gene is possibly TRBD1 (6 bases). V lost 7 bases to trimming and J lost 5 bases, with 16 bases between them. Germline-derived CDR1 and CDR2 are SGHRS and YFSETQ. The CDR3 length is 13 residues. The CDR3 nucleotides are TGCGCCAGCTCAGGGGCCCTGGTGGACGAGCAGTACTTC. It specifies CASSGALVDEQYF.

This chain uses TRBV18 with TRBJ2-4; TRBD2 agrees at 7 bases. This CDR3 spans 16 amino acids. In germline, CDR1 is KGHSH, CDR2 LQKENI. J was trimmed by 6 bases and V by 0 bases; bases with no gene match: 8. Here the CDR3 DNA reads TGTGCCAGCTCACCACCCCTTTTGACGGGGGGAAACATTCAGTACTTC. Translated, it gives CASSPPLLTGGNIQYF.

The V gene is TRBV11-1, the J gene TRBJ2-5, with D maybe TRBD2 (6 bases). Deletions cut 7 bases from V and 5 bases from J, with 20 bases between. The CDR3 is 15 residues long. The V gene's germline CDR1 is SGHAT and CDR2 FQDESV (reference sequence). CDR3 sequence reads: CASTKGTPGGETQYF. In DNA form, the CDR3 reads TGTGCCAGCACCAAAGGGACTCCCGGCGGGGAGACCCAGTACTTC.

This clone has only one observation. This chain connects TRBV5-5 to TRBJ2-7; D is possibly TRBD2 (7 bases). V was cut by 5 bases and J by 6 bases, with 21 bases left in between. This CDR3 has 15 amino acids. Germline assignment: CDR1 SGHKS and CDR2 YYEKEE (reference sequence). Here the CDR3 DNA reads TGTGCCAGCAGTCTCGAGGGTAGGGGGACTACCGAGCAGTACTTC. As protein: CASSLEGRGTTEQYF.

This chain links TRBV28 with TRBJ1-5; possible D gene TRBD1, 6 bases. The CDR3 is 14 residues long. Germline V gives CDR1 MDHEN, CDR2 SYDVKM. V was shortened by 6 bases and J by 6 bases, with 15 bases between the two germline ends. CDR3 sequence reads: CASSEHQGSQPQHF. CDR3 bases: TGTGCCAGCAGCGAACATCAGGGGAGTCAGCCCCAGCATTTT. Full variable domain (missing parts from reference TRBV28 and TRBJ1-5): DVKVTQSSRYLVKRTGEKVFLECVQDMDHENMFWYRQDPGLGLRLIYFSYDVKMKEKGDIPEGYSVSREKKERFSLILESASTNQTSMYLCASSEHQGSQPQHFGDGTRLSIL.

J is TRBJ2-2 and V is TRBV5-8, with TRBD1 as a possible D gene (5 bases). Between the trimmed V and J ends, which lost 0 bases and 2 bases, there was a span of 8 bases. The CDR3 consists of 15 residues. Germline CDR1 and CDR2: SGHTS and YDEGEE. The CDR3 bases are TGTGCCAGCAGCTTGGGACAGACCAACACCGGGGAGCTGTTTTTT. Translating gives CASSLGQTNTGELFF.

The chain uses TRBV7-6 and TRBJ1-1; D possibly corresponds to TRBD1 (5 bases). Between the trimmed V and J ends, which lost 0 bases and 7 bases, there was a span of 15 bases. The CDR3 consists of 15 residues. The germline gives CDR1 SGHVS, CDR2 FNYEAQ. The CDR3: CASSLAAEGHSEAFF. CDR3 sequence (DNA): TGTGCCAGCAGCTTAGCGGCGGAGGGGCACAGTGAAGCTTTCTTT.

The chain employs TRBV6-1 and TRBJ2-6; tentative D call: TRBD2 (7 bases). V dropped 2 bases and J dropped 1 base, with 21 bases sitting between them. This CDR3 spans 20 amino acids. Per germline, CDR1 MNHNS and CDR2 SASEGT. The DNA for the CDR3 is TGTGCCAGCAGTGAACCCCCTACCGGGGGGCGCTTGTCTGGGGCCAACGTCCTGACTTTC. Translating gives CASSEPPTGGRLSGANVLTF.

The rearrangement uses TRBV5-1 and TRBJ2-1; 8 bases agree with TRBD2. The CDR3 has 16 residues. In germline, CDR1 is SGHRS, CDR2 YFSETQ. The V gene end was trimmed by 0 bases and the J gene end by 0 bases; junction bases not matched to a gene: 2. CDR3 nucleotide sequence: TGCGCCAGCAGCTTGGCGGGGGGGTCCTCCTACAATGAGCAGTTCTTC. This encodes CASSLAGGSSYNEQFF.

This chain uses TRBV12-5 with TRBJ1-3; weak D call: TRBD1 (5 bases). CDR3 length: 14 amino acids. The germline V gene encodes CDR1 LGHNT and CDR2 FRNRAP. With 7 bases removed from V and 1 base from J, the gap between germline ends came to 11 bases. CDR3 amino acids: CASVRPGSGNTIYF. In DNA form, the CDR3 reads TGTGCTAGTGTCCGGCCAGGGTCTGGAAACACCATATATTTT.

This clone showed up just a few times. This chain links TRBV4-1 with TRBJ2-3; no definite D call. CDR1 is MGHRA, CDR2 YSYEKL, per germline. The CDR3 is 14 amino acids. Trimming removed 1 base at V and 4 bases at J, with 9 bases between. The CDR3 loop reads CASSQGPLADTQYF. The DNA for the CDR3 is TGCGCCAGCAGCCAAGGGCCCCTAGCAGATACGCAGTATTTT.

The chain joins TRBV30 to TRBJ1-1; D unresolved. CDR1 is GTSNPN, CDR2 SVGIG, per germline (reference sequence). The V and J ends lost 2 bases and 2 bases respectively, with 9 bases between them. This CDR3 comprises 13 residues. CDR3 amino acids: CAWSRVQNTEAFF. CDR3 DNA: TGTGCCTGGAGTCGGGTCCAAAACACTGAAGCTTTCTTT.